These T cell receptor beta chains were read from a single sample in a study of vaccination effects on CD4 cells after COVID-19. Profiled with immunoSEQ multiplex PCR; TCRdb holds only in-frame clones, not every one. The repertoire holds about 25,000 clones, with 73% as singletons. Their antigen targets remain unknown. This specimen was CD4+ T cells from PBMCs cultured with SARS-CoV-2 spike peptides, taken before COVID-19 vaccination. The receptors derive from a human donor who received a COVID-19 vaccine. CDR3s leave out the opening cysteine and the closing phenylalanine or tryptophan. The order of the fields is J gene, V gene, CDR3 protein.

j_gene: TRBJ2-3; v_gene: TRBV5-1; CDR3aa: ASKGLAGTDTQY
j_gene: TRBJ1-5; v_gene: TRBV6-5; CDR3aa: ASSYSTNQPQH
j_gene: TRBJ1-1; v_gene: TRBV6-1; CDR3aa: ASSESIGGGEAF
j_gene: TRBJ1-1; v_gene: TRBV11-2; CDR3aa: ASSPGQGWENTEAF
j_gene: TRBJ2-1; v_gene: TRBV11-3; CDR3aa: ASSLDHSGISGSRDNEQF
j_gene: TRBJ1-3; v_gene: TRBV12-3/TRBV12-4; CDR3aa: ASSSQSGNTIY
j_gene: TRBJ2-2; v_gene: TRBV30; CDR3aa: AWNLKRLNTGELF
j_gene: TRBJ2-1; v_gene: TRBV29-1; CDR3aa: SVVAQYNEQF
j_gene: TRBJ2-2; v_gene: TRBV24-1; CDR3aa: ATSAGLATGELF
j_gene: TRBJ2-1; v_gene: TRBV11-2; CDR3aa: ASRALTPRGFTYNEQF
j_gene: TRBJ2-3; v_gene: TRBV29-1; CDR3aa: SVGSGSNTQY
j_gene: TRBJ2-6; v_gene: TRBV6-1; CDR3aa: ASSENQYSGANVLT
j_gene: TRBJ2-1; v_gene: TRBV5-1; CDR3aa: ASSLQTSGIYNEQF
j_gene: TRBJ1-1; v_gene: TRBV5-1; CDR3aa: ASSLLGITEAF
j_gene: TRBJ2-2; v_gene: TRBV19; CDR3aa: ASSVDRRLNTGELF
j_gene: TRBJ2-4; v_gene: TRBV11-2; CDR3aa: ASSPGQFLGIQY
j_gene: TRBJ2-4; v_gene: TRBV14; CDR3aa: ASSPRTGHIAKNIQY
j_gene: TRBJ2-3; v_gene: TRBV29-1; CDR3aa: SATHTSTDTQY
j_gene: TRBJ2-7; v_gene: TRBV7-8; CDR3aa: ASSSRTGSYEQY
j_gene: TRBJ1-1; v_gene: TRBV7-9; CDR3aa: ASSLGQWAEAF
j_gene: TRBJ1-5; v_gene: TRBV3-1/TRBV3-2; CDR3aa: ASSQGSGQPQH
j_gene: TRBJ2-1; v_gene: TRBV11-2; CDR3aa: ASSSLSGSSYNEQF
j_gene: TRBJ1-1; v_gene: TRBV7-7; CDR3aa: ASSLDSNTEAF
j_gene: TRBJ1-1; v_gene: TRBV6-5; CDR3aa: ASSYTSKASNTEAF
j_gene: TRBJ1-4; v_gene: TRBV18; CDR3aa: ASSLGTAEKLF
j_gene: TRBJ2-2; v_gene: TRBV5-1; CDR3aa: ASSLVIAGVSTGELF
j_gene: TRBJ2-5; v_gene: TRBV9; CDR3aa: ASSVGLAGVLGKQETQY
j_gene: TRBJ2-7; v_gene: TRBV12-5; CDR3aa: ASGTGGSYSYEQY
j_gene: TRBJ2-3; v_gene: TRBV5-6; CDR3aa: ASSRTGADTQY
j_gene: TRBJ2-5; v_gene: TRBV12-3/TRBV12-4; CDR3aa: ASSPLSETQY
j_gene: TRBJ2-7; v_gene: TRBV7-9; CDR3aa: ASSAGQTPGGRYEQY
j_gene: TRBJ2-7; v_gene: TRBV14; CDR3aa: ASSQVPFSRSNEQY
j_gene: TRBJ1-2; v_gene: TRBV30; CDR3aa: AWSDWDRALIGYT
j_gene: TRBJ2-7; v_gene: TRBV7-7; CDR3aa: ASSLAPSSYEQY
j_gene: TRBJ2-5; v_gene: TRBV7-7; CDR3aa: ASSLALAGTGRETQY
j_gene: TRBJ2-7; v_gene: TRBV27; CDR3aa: ASRGLLTSGYEQY
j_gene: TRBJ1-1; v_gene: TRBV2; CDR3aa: ASSPGTGLEAF